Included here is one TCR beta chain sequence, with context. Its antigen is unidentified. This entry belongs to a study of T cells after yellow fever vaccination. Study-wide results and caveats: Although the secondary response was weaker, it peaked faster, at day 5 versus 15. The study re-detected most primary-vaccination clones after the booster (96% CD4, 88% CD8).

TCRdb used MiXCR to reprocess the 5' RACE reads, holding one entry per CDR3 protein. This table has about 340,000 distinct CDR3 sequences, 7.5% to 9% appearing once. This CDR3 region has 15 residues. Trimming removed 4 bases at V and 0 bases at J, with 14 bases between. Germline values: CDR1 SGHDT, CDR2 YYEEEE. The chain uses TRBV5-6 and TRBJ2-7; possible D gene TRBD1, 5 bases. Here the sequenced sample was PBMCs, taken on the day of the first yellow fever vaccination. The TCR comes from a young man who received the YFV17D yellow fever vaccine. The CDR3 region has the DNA TGTGCCAGCAGCGCCTCTAGACAGAGCTCCTACGAGCAGTACGTC. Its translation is CASSASRQSSYEQYV.